Listed below are T cell receptor beta chains from one sample, sequenced in a study of blood T cell repertoires in COVID-19. The method was immunoSEQ multiplex PCR; TCRdb's version includes in-frame clones alone and lacks a portion of them. The table lists more than 120,000 clones, roughly 85% of them singletons. The sequenced sample consisted of peripheral blood. The receptors here all came from a human donor with acute or convalescent COVID-19. The donor label of this sample is uncertain. CDR3s include the opening cysteine and the closing phenylalanine or tryptophan. The D gene is left open where the match is weak.

D gene: NA; V gene: TRBV12-3/TRBV12-4; CDR3 protein: CASTEGATEAFF
D gene: NA; V gene: TRBV7-3; CDR3 protein: CASSLDPGQGKKAQYF
D gene: TRBD1; V gene: TRBV14; CDR3 protein: CASSQGDRGHSPLHF
D gene: NA; V gene: TRBV4-1; CDR3 protein: CASSQDPGRNQPQHF
D gene: NA; V gene: TRBV6-5; CDR3 protein: CASSYYFQDYEQYF
D gene: TRBD2; V gene: TRBV7-8; CDR3 protein: CASSRATTGLAGAGTQYF
D gene: TRBD2; V gene: TRBV27; CDR3 protein: CASSWLAGTTGELFF
D gene: TRBD1; V gene: TRBV5-5; CDR3 protein: CASSLFQGGSGYTF
D gene: NA; V gene: TRBV6-1; CDR3 protein: CASSDKGTPEAFF
D gene: TRBD2; V gene: TRBV6-5; CDR3 protein: CASSWGLAGKTGELFF
D gene: NA; V gene: TRBV5-5; CDR3 protein: CASSPQAVNYGYTF
D gene: NA; V gene: TRBV7-6; CDR3 protein: CASSPTTMIGEQFF
D gene: NA; V gene: TRBV18; CDR3 protein: CASSPSSTRSTDTQYF
D gene: NA; V gene: TRBV5-6; CDR3 protein: CASREGVHEQYF
D gene: TRBD1; V gene: TRBV25-1; CDR3 protein: CASSLSGQARETQYF
D gene: TRBD2; V gene: TRBV5-1; CDR3 protein: CASSLSSGGINTGELFF
D gene: TRBD1; V gene: TRBV7-3; CDR3 protein: CASSAGGRDTEAFF
D gene: NA; V gene: TRBV27; CDR3 protein: CASRNRENSPLHF
D gene: NA; V gene: TRBV9; CDR3 protein: CASSVMEGPYNEQFF
D gene: TRBD1; V gene: TRBV24-1; CDR3 protein: CATSESRGHEQYF
D gene: TRBD1; V gene: TRBV7-6; CDR3 protein: CASSPGTGEGNIQYF
D gene: TRBD1; V gene: TRBV6-2/TRBV6-3; CDR3 protein: CASSITYRGVEQYF